These T cell receptor beta chains were read from a single sample in a study of long-term antiretroviral therapy in people with HIV. Sequencing was performed with immunoSEQ multiplex PCR; in TCRdb, only in-frame clones are kept and a portion is missing. In the table there are around 20,000 clones, about three quarters of which are singletons. The sequenced sample was unsorted PBMCs, obtained at the start of antiretroviral therapy, before treatment. The receptors derive from a woman in her thirties or forties with HIV. Both conserved end residues are part of each CDR3. Fields, in order: D gene, clone size, J gene, V gene, CDR3 DNA, CDR3 protein. D genes are given only for firm matches. Clone sizes are given selectively: once, few, many, or a class where the clone is expanded.

d_gene: NA; abundance: NA; j_gene: TRBJ1-5; v_gene: TRBV7-8; CDR3nt: TGTGCCAGCAGCTCACCTGGACGCTATAGCAATCAGCCCCAGCATTTT; CDR3aa: CASSSPGRYSNQPQHF
d_gene: NA; abundance: NA; j_gene: TRBJ1-1; v_gene: TRBV19; CDR3nt: TGTGCCAGTAGTAGTGGCCGGATGACTGAAGCTTTCTTT; CDR3aa: CASSSGRMTEAFF
d_gene: TRBD1; abundance: NA; j_gene: TRBJ1-1; v_gene: TRBV7-9; CDR3nt: TGTGCCAGCAGCTTAGAGTGGACAGGGAGGACTGAAGCTTTCTTT; CDR3aa: CASSLEWTGRTEAFF
d_gene: NA; abundance: NA; j_gene: TRBJ1-6; v_gene: TRBV6-1; CDR3nt: TGTGCCAGCAGGGTGGCAGGAGGGCTTTCACCCCTCCACTTT; CDR3aa: CASRVAGGLSPLHF
d_gene: NA; abundance: few; j_gene: TRBJ1-4; v_gene: TRBV6-6; CDR3nt: TGTGCCAGCAGTTACTCGAAACGTGATGAAAAACTGTTTTTT; CDR3aa: CASSYSKRDEKLFF
d_gene: NA; abundance: NA; j_gene: TRBJ2-7; v_gene: TRBV28; CDR3nt: TGTGCCAGCAGTTCCTCCGGGCCGACCTCCTACGAGCAGTACTTC; CDR3aa: CASSSSGPTSYEQYF
d_gene: NA; abundance: NA; j_gene: TRBJ2-7; v_gene: TRBV6-5; CDR3nt: TGTGCCAGCAGCCAAAACGGGGAGCAGTACTTC; CDR3aa: CASSQNGEQYF
d_gene: NA; abundance: NA; j_gene: TRBJ2-7; v_gene: TRBV5-1; CDR3nt: TGCGCCAGCAGCCCATGGGGGAGTGCCTACGAGCAGTACTTC; CDR3aa: CASSPWGSAYEQYF
d_gene: NA; abundance: NA; j_gene: TRBJ1-5; v_gene: TRBV6-4; CDR3nt: TGTGCCAGCAGTGAGGGGGGCGGTAGACAGCCCCAGCATTTT; CDR3aa: CASSEGGGRQPQHF
d_gene: TRBD1; abundance: NA; j_gene: TRBJ1-1; v_gene: TRBV6-1; CDR3nt: TGTGCCAGCAGTGAGGTAGCAGGACAGGGGGAAGCTTTCTTT; CDR3aa: CASSEVAGQGEAFF
d_gene: NA; abundance: NA; j_gene: TRBJ1-4; v_gene: TRBV6-1; CDR3nt: TGTGCCACCTCGGCAGGGACCGAAAAACTGTTTTTT; CDR3aa: CATSAGTEKLFF
d_gene: TRBD2; abundance: NA; j_gene: TRBJ2-1; v_gene: TRBV7-6; CDR3nt: TGTGCCAGCAGTCGCAGACCGGATAGCGGGGGTAGCTCCTACAATGAGCAGTTCTTC; CDR3aa: CASSRRPDSGGSSYNEQFF
d_gene: TRBD1; abundance: NA; j_gene: TRBJ2-7; v_gene: TRBV7-9; CDR3nt: TGTGCCAGCAGCTTCCCCGGGACAGGGGCGGGCGAGCAGTACTTC; CDR3aa: CASSFPGTGAGEQYF
d_gene: NA; abundance: few; j_gene: TRBJ2-1; v_gene: TRBV27; CDR3nt: TGTGCCAGCAGTTTACGACGACAGGCGACTACCTACAATGAGCAGTTCTTC; CDR3aa: CASSLRRQATTYNEQFF
d_gene: NA; abundance: medium-sized; j_gene: TRBJ1-2; v_gene: TRBV28; CDR3nt: TGTGCCAGCAATAAGTTTGGGACGGATGATCTCACCTTC; CDR3aa: CASNKFGTDDLTF
d_gene: NA; abundance: few; j_gene: TRBJ2-7; v_gene: TRBV4-2; CDR3nt: TGTGCCAGCAGCCTACTGGATCCTAGGGAGGGGGGCAAGCAGTACTTC; CDR3aa: CASSLLDPREGGKQYF
d_gene: NA; abundance: NA; j_gene: TRBJ2-3; v_gene: TRBV5-1; CDR3nt: TGCGCCAGCAGCTTGGGGCCCAGGGACCCAGATACGCAGTATTTT; CDR3aa: CASSLGPRDPDTQYF
d_gene: NA; abundance: NA; j_gene: TRBJ2-1; v_gene: TRBV6-8; CDR3nt: TGTGCCAGCAGTTACCTCAACAGATACAATGAGCAGTTCTTC; CDR3aa: CASSYLNRYNEQFF
d_gene: NA; abundance: NA; j_gene: TRBJ1-6; v_gene: TRBV7-6; CDR3nt: TGTGCCAGCAGCTTAGACAGAAATAATTCACCCCTCCACTTT; CDR3aa: CASSLDRNNSPLHF
d_gene: NA; abundance: NA; j_gene: TRBJ1-1; v_gene: TRBV6-6; CDR3nt: TGTGCCAGCAGTAGAGCCGACACTTCTGTCTTCTTT; CDR3aa: CASSRADTSVFF
d_gene: TRBD1; abundance: NA; j_gene: TRBJ1-6; v_gene: TRBV28; CDR3nt: TGTGCCAGCAGTTTCAGAGGACAGGGGAAGGGTCCCCTCCACTTT; CDR3aa: CASSFRGQGKGPLHF
d_gene: TRBD1; abundance: NA; j_gene: TRBJ1-6; v_gene: TRBV19; CDR3nt: TGTGCCAGTACCTTCGGACAGGGGGCTAATTCACCCCTCCACTTT; CDR3aa: CASTFGQGANSPLHF
d_gene: TRBD1; abundance: NA; j_gene: TRBJ1-2; v_gene: TRBV28; CDR3nt: TGTGCCAGCAGAGTCGAGACAGGGTTGAGCTATGGCTACACCTTC; CDR3aa: CASRVETGLSYGYTF
d_gene: TRBD1; abundance: few; j_gene: TRBJ1-2; v_gene: TRBV11-2; CDR3nt: TGTGCCAGCAGCCTCATACAGGGGGCAAGCGGCTACACCTTC; CDR3aa: CASSLIQGASGYTF
d_gene: NA; abundance: NA; j_gene: TRBJ1-3; v_gene: TRBV19; CDR3nt: TGTGCCAGTACCCAAGACATTGGAAACACCATATATTTT; CDR3aa: CASTQDIGNTIYF
d_gene: TRBD2; abundance: NA; j_gene: TRBJ2-1; v_gene: TRBV6-5; CDR3nt: TGTGCCACCTTCTCGCGGGGGTATTACAATGAGCAGTTCTTC; CDR3aa: CATFSRGYYNEQFF
d_gene: NA; abundance: NA; j_gene: TRBJ2-7; v_gene: TRBV10-3; CDR3nt: TGTGCCATCAGTGAGTCTCAAGATGAGCAGTACTTC; CDR3aa: CAISESQDEQYF
d_gene: TRBD2; abundance: NA; j_gene: TRBJ2-7; v_gene: TRBV2; CDR3nt: TGTGCCAGCAGTGCTCTCTCGGCGGGGGGCCAGGACGAGCAGTACTTC; CDR3aa: CASSALSAGGQDEQYF
d_gene: NA; abundance: NA; j_gene: TRBJ2-2; v_gene: TRBV6-1; CDR3nt: TGTGCCAGCAGGGAGACTTTGCTGTTCACCGGGGAGCTGTTTTTT; CDR3aa: CASRETLLFTGELFF
d_gene: NA; abundance: NA; j_gene: TRBJ1-1; v_gene: TRBV2; CDR3nt: TGTGCCAAGTCGACAGGGAACACTGAAGCTTTCTTT; CDR3aa: CAKSTGNTEAFF
d_gene: TRBD2; abundance: NA; j_gene: TRBJ2-1; v_gene: TRBV7-3; CDR3nt: TGTGCCAGCAGCACTCCGGGACTAGCCAACAATGAGCAGTTCTTC; CDR3aa: CASSTPGLANNEQFF
d_gene: NA; abundance: few; j_gene: TRBJ1-2; v_gene: TRBV4-3; CDR3nt: TGCGCCAGCAGCCAAGATACTGGGCCTTCCGGTGATGGCTACACCTTC; CDR3aa: CASSQDTGPSGDGYTF
d_gene: NA; abundance: few; j_gene: TRBJ2-1; v_gene: TRBV7-6; CDR3nt: TGTGCCAGCAGCTTAGGGGCGGGGCGCGAGCAGTTCTTC; CDR3aa: CASSLGAGREQFF
d_gene: NA; abundance: NA; j_gene: TRBJ1-6; v_gene: TRBV18; CDR3nt: TGTGCCAGCTCACCACTGGCAGGGAACTATAATTCACCCCTCCACTTT; CDR3aa: CASSPLAGNYNSPLHF
d_gene: TRBD2; abundance: few; j_gene: TRBJ2-7; v_gene: TRBV19; CDR3nt: TGTGCCAGTAGTATAAGCGCTGCGGGGGGCTACGAGCAGTACTTC; CDR3aa: CASSISAAGGYEQYF
d_gene: NA; abundance: few; j_gene: TRBJ1-6; v_gene: TRBV5-6; CDR3nt: TGTGCCAGCAGCTTGCAAGATAGCGGTTCACCCCTCCACTTT; CDR3aa: CASSLQDSGSPLHF
d_gene: NA; abundance: NA; j_gene: TRBJ2-1; v_gene: TRBV19; CDR3nt: TGTGCCAGTAGTTTACAGGGGAGGTCGGGCCTGAACAATGAGCAGTTCTTC; CDR3aa: CASSLQGRSGLNNEQFF
d_gene: NA; abundance: NA; j_gene: TRBJ1-4; v_gene: TRBV2; CDR3nt: TGTGCCAGCAGTGAAGGTCGGGGGAATGAAAAACTGTTTTTT; CDR3aa: CASSEGRGNEKLFF
d_gene: TRBD2; abundance: once; j_gene: TRBJ2-5; v_gene: TRBV6-5; CDR3nt: TGTGCCAGCAGCCTAGCGGGGGGACCAGAGACCCAGTACTTC; CDR3aa: CASSLAGGPETQYF
d_gene: NA; abundance: NA; j_gene: TRBJ1-1; v_gene: TRBV9; CDR3nt: TGTGCCAGCAGCGTAGATATGGGAGGGAGGGAAGCTTTCTTT; CDR3aa: CASSVDMGGREAFF
d_gene: TRBD1; abundance: NA; j_gene: TRBJ1-6; v_gene: TRBV10-3; CDR3nt: TGTGCCATCAGGCCGGGACAGGAAGGATCACCCCTCCACTTT; CDR3aa: CAIRPGQEGSPLHF
d_gene: TRBD1; abundance: NA; j_gene: TRBJ1-6; v_gene: TRBV5-1; CDR3nt: TGCGCCAGCAGCTTGACGGGGACAGGGGGGTCAAGCTCCTATAATTCACCCCTCCACTTT; CDR3aa: CASSLTGTGGSSSYNSPLHF
d_gene: NA; abundance: NA; j_gene: TRBJ2-7; v_gene: TRBV6-5; CDR3nt: TGTGCCAGCAGTTACTCGATAAGGGAGTACGAGCAGTACTTC; CDR3aa: CASSYSIREYEQYF
d_gene: NA; abundance: NA; j_gene: TRBJ1-2; v_gene: TRBV6-5; CDR3nt: TGTGCCAGCAGCGAAGGGGCGAACTATGGCTACACCTTC; CDR3aa: CASSEGANYGYTF
d_gene: TRBD1; abundance: NA; j_gene: TRBJ2-3; v_gene: TRBV5-6; CDR3nt: TGTGCCAGCAGCCTACGGACAGGCCATTCAGATACGCAGTATTTT; CDR3aa: CASSLRTGHSDTQYF
d_gene: TRBD1; abundance: NA; j_gene: TRBJ2-3; v_gene: TRBV7-6; CDR3nt: TGTGCCAGCAGCACCTTACCGGGACAGGGCACAGATACGCAGTATTTT; CDR3aa: CASSTLPGQGTDTQYF
d_gene: TRBD1; abundance: NA; j_gene: TRBJ1-1; v_gene: TRBV4-2; CDR3nt: TGTGCCAGCAGCCCCAGAGTTAGGCAGGGGGAAGGGAACACTGAAGCTTTCTTT; CDR3aa: CASSPRVRQGEGNTEAFF
d_gene: NA; abundance: NA; j_gene: TRBJ1-1; v_gene: TRBV7-9; CDR3nt: TGTGCCAGCAGCTTGCAGAACACTGAAGCTTTCTTT; CDR3aa: CASSLQNTEAFF
d_gene: TRBD1; abundance: NA; j_gene: TRBJ1-1; v_gene: TRBV7-2; CDR3nt: TGTGCCAGCAGCTTAGAAATGACAGGGGATAACACTGAAGCTTTCTTT; CDR3aa: CASSLEMTGDNTEAFF
d_gene: NA; abundance: once; j_gene: TRBJ2-2; v_gene: TRBV6-4; CDR3nt: TGTGCCAGCAGCGAGGACGGATTCACCGGGGAGCTGTTTTTT; CDR3aa: CASSEDGFTGELFF
d_gene: TRBD1; abundance: NA; j_gene: TRBJ2-7; v_gene: TRBV18; CDR3nt: TGTGCCAGCTCCCCTACCGGGACAGGGTCACGCGAGCAGTACTTC; CDR3aa: CASSPTGTGSREQYF
d_gene: NA; abundance: NA; j_gene: TRBJ1-1; v_gene: TRBV5-5; CDR3nt: TGTGCCAGCAGCTTCGGGACATCGAACACTGAAGCTTTCTTT; CDR3aa: CASSFGTSNTEAFF
d_gene: NA; abundance: NA; j_gene: TRBJ2-3; v_gene: TRBV9; CDR3nt: TGTGCCAGCAGCGCGGGGCCCCGGGTCACAGATACGCAGTATTTT; CDR3aa: CASSAGPRVTDTQYF
d_gene: TRBD1; abundance: NA; j_gene: TRBJ1-1; v_gene: TRBV9; CDR3nt: TGTGCCAGCAGCGTAGCCCGACAGGGCCCTGAAGCTTTCTTT; CDR3aa: CASSVARQGPEAFF
d_gene: TRBD2; abundance: NA; j_gene: TRBJ2-7; v_gene: TRBV28; CDR3nt: TGTGCCAGCAGTTCCCCCCTAGCGGGGGGCTACGAGCAGTACTTC; CDR3aa: CASSSPLAGGYEQYF
d_gene: TRBD1; abundance: NA; j_gene: TRBJ2-1; v_gene: TRBV7-8; CDR3nt: TGTGCCAGCAGCTTACCGGGACAGGGGGCGCGAGATGAGCAGTTCTTC; CDR3aa: CASSLPGQGARDEQFF
d_gene: TRBD1; abundance: NA; j_gene: TRBJ1-5; v_gene: TRBV6-5; CDR3nt: TGTGCCAGCAGGATCTGGGCAGGGGGAGATCAGCCCCAGCATTTT; CDR3aa: CASRIWAGGDQPQHF